This T cell receptor beta chain was identified during a study of blood T cells in healthy people across ages. Broader study findings: Among long-lived donors, naive CD4+ cells were more numerous and diversity higher than in aged donors.

This clonotype was observed a few times. Its cognate antigen is unknown. With a J-beta primer mix and a sample-barcoded 5' primer, a second PCR ran about 6 to 11 cycles. TCRdb called the 5' RACE reads again in MiXCR, with one record for every CDR3 protein. The repertoire has more than 1,400,000 distinct CDR3 sequences, approximately 40% of them found once; the top ten carry roughly 7.9%. V dropped 6 bases and J dropped 4; count of bases not matched to a gene: 8. CDR3 length: 14 amino acids. The sample was blood. This clonotype was sampled from a woman in her late teens or twenties in good health. V and J are TRBV12-3 or TRBV12-4 and TRBJ1-2; 7 positions agree with TRBD1. CDR3 sequence reads: CASSNPDRSYGYTF. Written as DNA, the CDR3 is TGTGCCAGCAGCAACCCGGACAGGTCCTATGGCTACACCTTC.